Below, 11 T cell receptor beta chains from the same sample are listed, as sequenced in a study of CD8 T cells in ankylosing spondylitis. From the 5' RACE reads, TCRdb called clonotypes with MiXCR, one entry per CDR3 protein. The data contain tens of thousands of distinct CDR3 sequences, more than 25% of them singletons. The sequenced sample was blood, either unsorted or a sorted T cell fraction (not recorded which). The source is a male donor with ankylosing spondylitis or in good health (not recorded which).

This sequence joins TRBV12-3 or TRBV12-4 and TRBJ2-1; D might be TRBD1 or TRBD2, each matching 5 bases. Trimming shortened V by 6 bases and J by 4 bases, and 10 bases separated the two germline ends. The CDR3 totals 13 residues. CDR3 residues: CASRSGPYNEQFF. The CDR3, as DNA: TGTGCCAGCAGATCGGGACCGTACAATGAGCAGTTCTTC.

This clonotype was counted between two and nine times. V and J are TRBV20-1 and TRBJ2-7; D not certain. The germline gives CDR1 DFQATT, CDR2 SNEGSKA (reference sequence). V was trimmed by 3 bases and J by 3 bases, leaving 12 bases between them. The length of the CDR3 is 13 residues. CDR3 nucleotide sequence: TGCAGTGCTAGGGGATTAGAGCACTACGAGCAGTACGTC. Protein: CSARGLEHYEQYV.

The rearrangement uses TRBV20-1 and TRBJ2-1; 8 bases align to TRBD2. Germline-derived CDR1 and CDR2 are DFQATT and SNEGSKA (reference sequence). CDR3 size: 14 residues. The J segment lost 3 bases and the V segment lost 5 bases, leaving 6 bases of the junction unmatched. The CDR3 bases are TGCAGTGCTGAAGCGGGGGCCTACTACAATGAGCAGTTCTTC. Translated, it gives CSAEAGAYYNEQFF.

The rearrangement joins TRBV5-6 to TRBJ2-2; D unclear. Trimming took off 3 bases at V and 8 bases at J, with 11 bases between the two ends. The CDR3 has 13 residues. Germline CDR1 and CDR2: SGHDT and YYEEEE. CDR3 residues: CASSYNLMGELFF. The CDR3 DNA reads TGTGCCAGCAGCTATAATTTGATGGGGGAGCTGTTTTTT.

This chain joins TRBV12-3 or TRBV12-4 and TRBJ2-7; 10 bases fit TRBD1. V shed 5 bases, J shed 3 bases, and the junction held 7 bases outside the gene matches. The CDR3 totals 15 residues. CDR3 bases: TGTGCCAGCAGTCTTGGGACAGGGGCGAACTACGAGCAGTACTTC. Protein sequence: CASSLGTGANYEQYF.

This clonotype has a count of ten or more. CDR3 in DNA: TGTGCCAGCAGCACGACTAGCATCAATGAGCAGTTCTTC. It codes for CASSTTSINEQFF. V usage is TRBV7-2 and J usage is TRBJ2-1; 7 positions match TRBD2. Germline loops: CDR1 SGHTA, CDR2 FQGNSA. After removal of 5 bases from V and 6 bases from J, the junction contained 4 bases not matched to a gene. The CDR3 spans 13 residues.

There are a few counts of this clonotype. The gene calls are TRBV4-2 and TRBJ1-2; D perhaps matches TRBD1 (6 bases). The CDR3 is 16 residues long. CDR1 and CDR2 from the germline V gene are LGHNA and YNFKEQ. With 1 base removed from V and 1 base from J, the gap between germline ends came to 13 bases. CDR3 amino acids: CASSQVTGINNYGYTF. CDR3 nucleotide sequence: TGTGCCAGCAGCCAAGTTACAGGGATTAATAACTATGGCTACACCTTC.

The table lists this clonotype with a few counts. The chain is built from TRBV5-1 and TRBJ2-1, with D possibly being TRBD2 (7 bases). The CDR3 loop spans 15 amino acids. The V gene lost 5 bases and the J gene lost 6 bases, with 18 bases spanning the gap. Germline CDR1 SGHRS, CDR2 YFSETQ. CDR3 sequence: CASSPGGATSNEQFF. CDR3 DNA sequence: TGCGCCAGCAGTCCTGGGGGGGCCACATCCAATGAGCAGTTCTTC. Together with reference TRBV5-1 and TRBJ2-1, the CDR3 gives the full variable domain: KAGVTQTPRYLIKTRGQQVTLSCSPISGHRSVSWYQQTPGQGLQFLFEYFSETQRNKGNFPGRFSGRQFSNSRSEMNVSTLELGDSALYLCASSPGGATSNEQFFGPGTRLTVL.

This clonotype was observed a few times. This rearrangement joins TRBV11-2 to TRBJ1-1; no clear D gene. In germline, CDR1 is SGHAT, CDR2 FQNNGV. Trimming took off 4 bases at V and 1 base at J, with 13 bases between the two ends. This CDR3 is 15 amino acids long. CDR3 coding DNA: TGTGCCAGCAGCTATAACAGCAGGACGAACACTGAAGCTTTCTTT. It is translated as CASSYNSRTNTEAFF.

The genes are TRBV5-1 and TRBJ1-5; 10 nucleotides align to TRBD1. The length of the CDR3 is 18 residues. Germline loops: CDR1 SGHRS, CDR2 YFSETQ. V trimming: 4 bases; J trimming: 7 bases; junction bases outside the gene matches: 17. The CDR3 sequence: CASSLGDPRDRGPQPQHF. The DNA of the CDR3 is TGCGCCAGCAGCCTGGGCGATCCCCGAGACAGGGGGCCGCAGCCCCAGCATTTT.

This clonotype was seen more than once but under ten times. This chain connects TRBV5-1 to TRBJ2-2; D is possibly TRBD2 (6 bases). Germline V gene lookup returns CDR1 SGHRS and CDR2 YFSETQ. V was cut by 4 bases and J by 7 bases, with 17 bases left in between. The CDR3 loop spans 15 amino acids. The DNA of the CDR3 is TGCGCCAGCAGCGTTGGACTATTCGATTACGGGGAGCTGTTTTTT. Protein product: CASSVGLFDYGELFF.